This T cell receptor (beta chain) emerged from a study of T cells in narcolepsy. Turning to the study itself: Patients with NT1 or NT2 and healthy control donors were enrolled.

With regard to this clone: The antigen is not known.

Assay used: immunoSEQ multiplex PCR; TCRdb lists only in-frame clones, some missing. Here the sample spans tens of thousands of clones, around 90% being singletons. Study-level findings and limits: Some memory CD4+ repertoires had no autoreactive clone sequences. Autoreactive clonotypes reportedly recurred in blood of same and different patients, not controls.

Germline CDR1 SGHDT, CDR2 YYEEEE. The length of the CDR3 is 15 residues. V was shortened by 0 bases and J by 8 bases, with 14 bases between the two germline ends. The origin of this receptor is a human donor with narcolepsy. The material sequenced was CD45RA- memory CD4+ T cells from PBMCs. The genes are TRBV5-6 and TRBJ2-2; D possibly corresponds to TRBD2 (5 bases). CDR3 amino acids: CASSLGLRGLGELFF. The CDR3 bases are TGTGCCAGCAGCTTGGGTTTAAGAGGACTGGGGGAGCTGTTTTTT.